Described below is a single T cell receptor beta chain sequence and its context. Its antigen is currently unknown. The PBMCs studied were ones that came from 10 ml fresh peripheral blood. Amplification targeted TCR beta CDR3 regions from RNA transcripts. Carried out on the TCR CDR3, a first-round RT-PCR used the HTBI primer set. A single record per CDR3 protein comes from TCRdb applying MiXCR to the multiplex PCR reads. Of under 400,000 distinct CDR3 sequences detected, 20% to 25% appear once; the ten largest clones hold over 45%. The record originates from a study of T cells in Graves' hyperthyroidism and ophthalmopathy. Broader study findings: Blood shared most expanded thyroid clonotypes above 0.001.

CDR3 length: 14 amino acids. The V end lost 8 bases, the J end lost 7 bases, and 21 bases lay between the germline ends. Looked up from germline, CDR1 is KGHSH and CDR2 is LQKENI. The chain employs TRBV18 and TRBJ2-7; D perhaps matches TRBD2 (5 bases). This clonotype was sampled from a woman in her fifties or sixties with Graves' hyperthyroidism. Sample: blood. Here the CDR3 DNA reads TGTGCCAGCGCCGAGCGTTCGAGCTCGGGGGAGCAGTACTTC. It codes for CASAERSSSGEQYF.